This T cell receptor (beta chain) originates from a study of blood T cell repertoires in COVID-19. In regard to this clone: The junction departs from germline at one end; a sequencing error may be responsible.

CDR3 length: 15 residues. Germline V gives CDR1 MNHEY, CDR2 SVGAGI. Enrollees, about 18 to 95 years old, lived in around 23 US areas. Authors' processing steps: Estimation of nucleated cell counts relied on the amplification of reference gene primers. Profiling relied on immunoSEQ multiplex PCR, and the TCRdb table lists in-frame clones only, not all of them. Clone size and V and J calls were adopted from that table, with D and trimming inferred from the DNA. The data show approximately 180,000 clones, roughly nine tenths seen once. Material for sequencing was PBMCs or T cells enriched from blood (not recorded which). This receptor was obtained from a human donor with acute COVID-19. The donor label of this sample is uncertain. The chain links TRBV6-5 to TRBJ2-2; possible D gene TRBD1, 5 bases. The CDR3 spells CASSDSQGTAGELFF. The CDR3 DNA reads as TGTGCCAGCAGTGACTCTCAGGGAACCGCCGGGGAGCTGTTTTTT.